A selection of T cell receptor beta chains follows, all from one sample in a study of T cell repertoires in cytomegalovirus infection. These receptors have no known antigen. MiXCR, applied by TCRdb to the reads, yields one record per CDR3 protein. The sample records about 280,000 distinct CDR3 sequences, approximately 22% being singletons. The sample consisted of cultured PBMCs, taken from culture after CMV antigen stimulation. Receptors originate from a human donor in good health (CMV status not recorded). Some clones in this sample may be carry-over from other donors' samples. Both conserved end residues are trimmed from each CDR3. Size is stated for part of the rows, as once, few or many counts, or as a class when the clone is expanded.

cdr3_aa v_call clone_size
AWSRTGGGYGYT TRBV30 -
SARLAGGPH TRBV20-1 -
ASSGLGRSYNEQF TRBV4-1 few
ASSYSLGEQY TRBV6-2/TRBV6-3 -
ASSLPMWTDTGELF TRBV7-9 many
ASSSGTGEKLF TRBV7-2 many
ASTTGGESKNEQF TRBV27 -
ASGKGEYGNQPQH TRBV6-5 -
ATSDVSPNYEQY TRBV24-1 -
ASSLRITSGYQETQY TRBV12-3/TRBV12-4 few
ASSQQGYYGYT TRBV19 -
ASTTMPGTGELF TRBV4-1 few
ASSTGTGTGYT TRBV19 -
SAPGTGYGYT TRBV20-1 -
ASSLAPSGRETQY TRBV7-2 few
ASSRGLAVYEQY TRBV7-2 many
ASSRSGETQY TRBV7-2 many
ASSWTGNEQY TRBV7-2 few
ASSLQEGATEAF TRBV12-3/TRBV12-4 -
ASSLLSGSRAYEQY TRBV7-8 -
ASSSSGVMADTQY TRBV7-2 many
ASSYEWGTYEQY TRBV6-6 -
ASSLVRGEAF TRBV7-9 few
ASSEGDGGGSDTQY TRBV5-1 few
SVSQNNYGYT TRBV20-1 -
SVVRGYGYT TRBV29-1 -
ASGLRDEQF TRBV12-5 -
ASKEISGRAGADTQY TRBV7-2 many
ASSLVGSNYNEQF TRBV7-2 many
ASGPSWVTGVGQPQH TRBV19 -
ASSYPDRPYGYT TRBV7-9 -
ASLIDSQINTGELF TRBV7-6 few
ASSLLRGTNEQF TRBV7-2 -
ASSLKWLWDRVKDTQY TRBV7-2 many
ASTPRVGTEAF TRBV7-8 few
ATSRGREVYNEQF TRBV15 -
ASSDGYPRLAGYYNEQF TRBV7-9 many
ASSLRELRNEQF TRBV7-9 few
ASSVTSAFRYNEQF TRBV7-2 many
ATHSFGGAQETQY TRBV6-2/TRBV6-3 many
ASSNLWGSSNQPQH TRBV19 -
ASSPYTDEQF TRBV7-2 many
ASRTGTQPQH TRBV27 -
ASSLVSRLAGASYEQY TRBV12-3/TRBV12-4 -
ASRGLGWGEQF TRBV7-2 many
ASSWARTDTQY TRBV7-2 many
ASSLALVAGYEQF TRBV7-8 many
ASSKTSGAVEQF TRBV7-8 many
SAREGLSYNEQF TRBV20-1 -